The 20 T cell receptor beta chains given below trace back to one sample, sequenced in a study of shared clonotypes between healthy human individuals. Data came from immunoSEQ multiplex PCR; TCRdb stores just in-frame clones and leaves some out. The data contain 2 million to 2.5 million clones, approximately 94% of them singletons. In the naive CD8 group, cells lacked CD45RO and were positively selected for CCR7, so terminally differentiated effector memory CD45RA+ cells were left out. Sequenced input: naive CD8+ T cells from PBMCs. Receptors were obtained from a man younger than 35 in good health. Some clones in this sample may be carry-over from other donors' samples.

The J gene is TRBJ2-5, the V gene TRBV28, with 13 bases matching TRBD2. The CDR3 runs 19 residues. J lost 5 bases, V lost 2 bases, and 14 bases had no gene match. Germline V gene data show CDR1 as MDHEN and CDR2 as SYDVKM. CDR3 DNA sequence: TGTGCCAGCAGTTTACGGACTAGCGGGAGTCTTTCCCGGGGGGAGACCCAGTACTTC. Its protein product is CASSLRTSGSLSRGETQYF.

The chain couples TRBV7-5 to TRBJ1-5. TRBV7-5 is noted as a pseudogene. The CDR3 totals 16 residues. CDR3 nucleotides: TGTGCCAGAAGCTTAAAGTCTGGACCAAACAATCAGCCCCAGCATTTT. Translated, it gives CARSLKSGPNNQPQHF.

In DNA form, the CDR3 reads TGTGCCAGCAGTGCCCCGGACAGAGCAGACTACGAGCAGTACTTC. Its protein is CASSAPDRADYEQYF. The chain employs TRBV2 and TRBJ2-7; D is perhaps TRBD1 (6 bases). The CDR3 length is 15 residues. Germline V gives CDR1 SNHLY, CDR2 FYNNEI. Trimming removed 4 bases at V and 3 bases at J, with 16 bases between.

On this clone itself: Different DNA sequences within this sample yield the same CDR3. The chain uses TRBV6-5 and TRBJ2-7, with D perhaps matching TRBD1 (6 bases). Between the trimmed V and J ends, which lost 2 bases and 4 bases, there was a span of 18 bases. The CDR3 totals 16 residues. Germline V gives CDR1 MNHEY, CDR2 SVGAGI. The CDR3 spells CASSYSSGTRSYEQYF. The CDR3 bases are TGTGCCAGCAGTTACAGTTCCGGGACACGATCGTACGAGCAGTACTTC.

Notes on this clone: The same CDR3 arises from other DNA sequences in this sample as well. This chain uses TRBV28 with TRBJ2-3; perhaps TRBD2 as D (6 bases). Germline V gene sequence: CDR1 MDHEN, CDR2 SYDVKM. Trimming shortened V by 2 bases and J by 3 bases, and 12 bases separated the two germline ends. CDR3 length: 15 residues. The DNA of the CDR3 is TGTGCCAGCAGTTTAACCTCGGGAGCGACAGATACGCAGTATTTT. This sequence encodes CASSLTSGATDTQYF.

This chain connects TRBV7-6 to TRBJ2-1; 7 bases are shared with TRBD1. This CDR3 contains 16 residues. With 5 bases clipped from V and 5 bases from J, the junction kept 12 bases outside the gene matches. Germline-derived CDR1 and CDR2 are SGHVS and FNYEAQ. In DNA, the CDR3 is TGTGCCAGCAGCGACCCACAGGGGATTAGAAACAATGAGCAGTTCTTC. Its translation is CASSDPQGIRNNEQFF. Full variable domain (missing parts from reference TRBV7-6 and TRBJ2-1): GAGVSQSPRYKVTKRGQDVALRCDPISGHVSLYWYRQALGQGPEFLTYFNYEAQQDKSGLPNDRFSAERPEGSISTLTIQRTEQRDSAMYRCASSDPQGIRNNEQFFGPGTRLTVL.

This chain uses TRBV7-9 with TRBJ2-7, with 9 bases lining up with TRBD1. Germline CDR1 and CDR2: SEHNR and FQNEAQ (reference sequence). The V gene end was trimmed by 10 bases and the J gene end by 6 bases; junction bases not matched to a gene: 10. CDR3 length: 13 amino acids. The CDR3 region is CATDATGGREQYF. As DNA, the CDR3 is TGTGCCACCGACGCGACAGGGGGTCGCGAGCAGTACTTC.

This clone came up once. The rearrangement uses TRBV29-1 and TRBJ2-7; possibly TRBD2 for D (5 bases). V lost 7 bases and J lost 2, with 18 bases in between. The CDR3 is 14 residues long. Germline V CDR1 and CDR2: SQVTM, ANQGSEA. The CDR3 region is CSAETQEGTYEQYF. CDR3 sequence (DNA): TGCAGCGCTGAGACCCAAGAGGGCACCTACGAGCAGTACTTC.

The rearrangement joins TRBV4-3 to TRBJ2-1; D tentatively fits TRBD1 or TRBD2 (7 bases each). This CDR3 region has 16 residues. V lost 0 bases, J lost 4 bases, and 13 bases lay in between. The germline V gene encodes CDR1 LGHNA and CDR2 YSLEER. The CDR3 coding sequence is TGCGCCAGCAGCCAAGAAGGGGGGGGACAGTACAATGAGCAGTTCTTC. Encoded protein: CASSQEGGGQYNEQFF.

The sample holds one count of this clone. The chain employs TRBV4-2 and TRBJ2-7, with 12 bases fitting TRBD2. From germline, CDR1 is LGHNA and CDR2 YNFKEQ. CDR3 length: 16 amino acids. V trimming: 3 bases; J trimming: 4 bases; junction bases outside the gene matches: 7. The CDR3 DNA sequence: TGTGCCAGCAGCCAGAACGGACTAGCGGGACTTTACGAGCAGTACTTC. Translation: CASSQNGLAGLYEQYF.

The CDR3 is CASSESLGNSYEQYF. The DNA for the CDR3 is TGTGCCAGCAGTGAATCCCTAGGGAACTCCTACGAGCAGTACTTC. J is TRBJ2-7 and V is TRBV2, with D hard to call. V lost 2 bases to trimming and J lost 0 bases, with 11 bases between them. CDR1 is SNHLY and CDR2 is FYNNEI in the germline V gene. This CDR3 contains 15 residues.

The CDR3 loop is CASSLEGVEYIQYF. The CDR3 DNA is TGCGCCAGCAGCTTGGAGGGCGTTGAGTACATTCAGTACTTC. This chain connects TRBV5-1 to TRBJ2-4; unclear D gene. The length of the CDR3 is 14 residues. Germline values: CDR1 SGHRS, CDR2 YFSETQ. Deletions cut 0 bases from V and 8 bases from J, with 12 bases between.

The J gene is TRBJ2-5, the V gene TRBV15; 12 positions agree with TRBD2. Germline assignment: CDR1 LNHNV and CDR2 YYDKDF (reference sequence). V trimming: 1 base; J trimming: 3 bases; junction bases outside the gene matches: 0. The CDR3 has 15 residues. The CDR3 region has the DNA TGTGCCACCAGCAGAGCTAGCGGGAGGGAAGAGACCCAGTACTTC. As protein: CATSRASGREETQYF.

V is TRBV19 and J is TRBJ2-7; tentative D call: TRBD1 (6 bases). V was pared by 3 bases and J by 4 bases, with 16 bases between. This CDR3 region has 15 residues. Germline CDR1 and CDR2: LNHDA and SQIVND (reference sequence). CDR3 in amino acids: CASSMGTGTYYEQYF. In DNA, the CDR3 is TGTGCCAGTAGTATGGGAACCGGGACATATTACGAGCAGTACTTC.

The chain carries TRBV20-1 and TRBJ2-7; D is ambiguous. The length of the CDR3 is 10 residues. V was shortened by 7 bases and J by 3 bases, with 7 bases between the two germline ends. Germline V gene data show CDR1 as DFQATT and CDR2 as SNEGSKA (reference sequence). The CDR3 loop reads CSGTNYEQYF. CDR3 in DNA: TGCAGTGGTACTAACTACGAGCAGTACTTC.

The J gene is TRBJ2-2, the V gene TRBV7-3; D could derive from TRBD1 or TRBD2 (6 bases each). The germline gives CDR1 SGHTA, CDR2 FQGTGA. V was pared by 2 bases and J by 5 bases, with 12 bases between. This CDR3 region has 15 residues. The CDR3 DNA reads TGTGCCAGCAGCTTATTCCCGGGGGCGACCGGGGAGCTGTTTTTT. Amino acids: CASSLFPGATGELFF.

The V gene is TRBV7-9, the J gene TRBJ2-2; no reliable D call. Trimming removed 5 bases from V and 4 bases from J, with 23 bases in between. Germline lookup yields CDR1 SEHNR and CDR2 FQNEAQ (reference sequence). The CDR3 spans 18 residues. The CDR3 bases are TGTGCCAGCAGCCCCCCTCTAGGCAGCGACGCGAGCACCGGGGAGCTGTTTTTT. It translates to CASSPPLGSDASTGELFF.

The chain's CDR3 is CASSQIGGTYEQYF. DNA of the CDR3: TGTGCCAGCAGCCAAATCGGGGGAACCTACGAGCAGTACTTC. The chain has TRBV6-5 and TRBJ2-7, with D tentatively TRBD2 (6 bases). V lost 6 bases, J lost 2 bases, and 14 bases lay in between. Looked up from germline, CDR1 is MNHEY and CDR2 is SVGAGI. CDR3 length: 14 amino acids.

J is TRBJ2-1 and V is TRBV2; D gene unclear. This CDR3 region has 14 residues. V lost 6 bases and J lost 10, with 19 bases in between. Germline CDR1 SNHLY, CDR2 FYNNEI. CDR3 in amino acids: CASRDVRVGSEQFF. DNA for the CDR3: TGTGCCAGCAGGGATGTACGTGTCGGGTCCGAGCAGTTCTTC.

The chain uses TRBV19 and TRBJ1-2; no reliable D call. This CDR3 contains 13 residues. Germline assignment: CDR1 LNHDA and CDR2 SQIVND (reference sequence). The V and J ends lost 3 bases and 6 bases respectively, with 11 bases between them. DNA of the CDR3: TGTGCCAGTAGTATGAGAGGGTTTGATGGCTACACCTTC. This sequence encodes CASSMRGFDGYTF.